The 29 T cell receptor beta chains reported below all come from one sample, sequenced in a study of cytomegalovirus exposure and HLA in healthy donors. Profiled with immunoSEQ multiplex PCR; TCRdb holds only in-frame clones, not every one. Here the sample spans about 70,000 clones, 90% to 95% being singletons. Sequences were obtained from PBMCs. All receptors come from a man between 18 and 35 years old in good health and CMV-seropositive.

This chain joins TRBV6-5 and TRBJ2-5; no clear D gene. V was clipped by 10 bases and J by 0 bases, with 12 bases between them. CDR3 size: 13 residues. The germline V gene has CDR1 MNHEY and CDR2 SVGAGI. This CDR3 is CATLQTDQETQYF. CDR3 in DNA: TGTGCCACGTTACAAACAGACCAAGAGACCCAGTACTTC.

The V and J genes are TRBV5-4 and TRBJ1-2; D might be TRBD1 (6 bases). Germline lookup yields CDR1 SGHNT and CDR2 YYREEE (reference sequence). The CDR3 runs 15 residues. Trimming left V 0 bases short and J 0 bases short, with 9 bases between. CDR3 sequence (DNA): TGTGCCAGCAGCTTGGGACAGGCAGCTAACTATGGCTACACCTTC. Protein sequence: CASSLGQAANYGYTF.

The chain links TRBV6-4 to TRBJ2-6; TRBD1 is a possible D gene (6 bases). The CDR3 is 15 amino acids. Trimming stripped 2 bases from V and 2 bases from J, with 7 bases between. The germline CDR1 and CDR2 sequences are MRHNA and SNTAGT. CDR3 sequence reads: CASSDTGTGANVLTF. The CDR3 DNA follows: TGTGCCAGCAGTGACACAGGGACTGGGGCCAACGTCCTGACTTTC.

The chain links TRBV10-3 to TRBJ2-7, with TRBD1 matching 9 bases. The CDR3 has 14 residues. The germline V gene encodes CDR1 ENHRY and CDR2 SYGVKD. Trimming at V came to 4 bases and at J to 5 bases, leaving 6 bases not matched to a gene. CDR3 bases: TGTGCCATCAGTGTGGGACAGGGAAGCGACGAGCAGTACTTC. Translation: CAISVGQGSDEQYF.

The chain links TRBV10-3 to TRBJ2-1; 13 bases line up with TRBD2. The V segment lost 6 bases and the J segment 7 bases; nucleotides outside the gene matches: 12. This CDR3 region has 17 residues. The germline gives CDR1 ENHRY, CDR2 SYGVKD. CDR3: CAISGPPGLAGLNEQFF. The CDR3 nucleotides read TGTGCCATCAGCGGACCTCCGGGACTAGCGGGATTGAATGAGCAGTTCTTC.

The rearrangement links TRBV6-6 to TRBJ1-5; 7 bases are shared with TRBD1. The CDR3 contains 15 residues. Trimming took 10 bases from V and 3 from J; bases not matched to a gene: 12. Germline assignment: CDR1 MNHNY and CDR2 SVGAGI (reference sequence). The CDR3 coding sequence is TGTGCCACAGAGGACAGGTGGGGCCCCAATCAGCCCCAGCATTTT. Its translation is CATEDRWGPNQPQHF.

The chain links TRBV7-2 to TRBJ2-3; D unclear. V lost 2 bases, J lost 5 bases, and 5 bases lay in between. Germline loops: CDR1 SGHTA, CDR2 FQGNSA. The CDR3 covers 12 residues. The CDR3, as DNA: TGTGCCAGCAGCTTATTTATAGATACGCAGTATTTT. Protein product: CASSLFIDTQYF.

The chain employs TRBV6-1 and TRBJ2-5, with D hard to call. Trimming removed 6 bases from V and 5 bases from J, with 7 bases in between. Germline V lookup: CDR1 MNHNS, CDR2 SASEGT. The CDR3 has 11 amino acids. For the CDR3, the DNA is TGTGCCAGCAGAGAGAGCGAGACCCAGTACTTC. Residues: CASRESETQYF.

The V and J genes are TRBV28 and TRBJ2-5; D ambiguous. The CDR3 is 13 residues long. V gave up 4 bases and J gave up 4 bases, with 10 bases separating them. The germline V gene has CDR1 MDHEN and CDR2 SYDVKM. CDR3 loop: CASSSQIRETQYF. Here the CDR3 DNA reads TGTGCCAGCAGTTCCCAGATCCGAGAGACCCAGTACTTC.

J is TRBJ2-2 and V is TRBV28; D perhaps matches TRBD2 (5 bases). Germline lookup yields CDR1 MDHEN and CDR2 SYDVKM. V gave up 7 bases and J gave up 11 bases, with 11 bases separating them. The CDR3 length is 11 residues. The CDR3, as DNA: TGTGCCAGCACTTACCGGGATGAGCTGTTTTTT. Protein sequence: CASTYRDELFF. Based on the CDR3 plus reference TRBV28 and TRBJ2-2, the full variable domain is DVKVTQSSRYLVKRTGEKVFLECVQDMDHENMFWYRQDPGLGLRLIYFSYDVKMKEKGDIPEGYSVSREKKERFSLILESASTNQTSMYLCASTYRDELFFGEGSRLTVL.

The chain employs TRBV29-1 and TRBJ2-5, with 9 bases lining up with TRBD1. The germline gives CDR1 SQVTM, CDR2 ANQGSEA. The CDR3 spans 13 residues. J lost 2 bases, V lost 6 bases, and 4 bases had no gene match. The CDR3: CSVADRGQETQYF. CDR3 sequence (DNA): TGCAGCGTGGCCGACAGGGGGCAAGAGACCCAGTACTTC.

The chain uses TRBV7-6 and TRBJ2-7; D is unclear. The CDR3 runs to 16 residues. V lost 1 base and J lost 0, with 13 bases in between. The germline gives CDR1 SGHVS, CDR2 FNYEAQ. CDR3 sequence: CASSLESSAVSYEQYF. CDR3 bases: TGTGCCAGCAGCTTAGAGTCGTCGGCGGTCTCCTACGAGCAGTACTTC. Variable domain in full (rest from reference TRBV7-6 and TRBJ2-7): GAGVSQSPRYKVTKRGQDVALRCDPISGHVSLYWYRQALGQGPEFLTYFNYEAQQDKSGLPNDRFSAERPEGSISTLTIQRTEQRDSAMYRCASSLESSAVSYEQYFGPGTRLTVT.

The chain employs TRBV7-2 and TRBJ2-1; TRBD1 matches at 7 bases. The germline gives CDR1 SGHTA, CDR2 FQGNSA. Trimming at V came to 10 bases and at J to 0 bases, leaving 15 bases not matched to a gene. The CDR3 is made up of 17 amino acids. CDR3 nucleotide sequence: TGTGCCATCCAGACAGGGAGAGCACTACGCTCCTACAATGAGCAGTTCTTC. It specifies CAIQTGRALRSYNEQFF.

To note about this clone: Other DNA sequences in this specimen translate into the identical CDR3. CDR3 nucleotides: TGCGCCAGCAGCTTGTCGGGGGGCAATCAGCCCCAGCATTTT. Amino acid sequence: CASSLSGGNQPQHF. The chain has TRBV5-1 and TRBJ1-5; D is perhaps TRBD1 (5 bases). Trimming cost V 1 base and J 2 bases, with 7 bases left between them. The length of the CDR3 is 14 residues. Germline V gene lookup returns CDR1 SGHRS and CDR2 YFSETQ. Full variable domain (missing parts from reference TRBV5-1 and TRBJ1-5): KAGVTQTPRYLIKTRGQQVTLSCSPISGHRSVSWYQQTPGQGLQFLFEYFSETQRNKGNFPGRFSGRQFSNSRSEMNVSTLELGDSALYLCASSLSGGNQPQHFGDGTRLSIL.

The J gene is TRBJ1-1, the V gene TRBV6-1, with D possibly matching TRBD1 (6 bases). Germline V gives CDR1 MNHNS, CDR2 SASEGT. This CDR3 region has 15 residues. Trimming cost V 2 bases and J 2 bases, with 12 bases left between them. As DNA, the CDR3 is TGTGCCAGCAGTGAAAGGGGGGGGATCAACACTGAAGCTTTCTTT. Residues: CASSERGGINTEAFF.

V usage is TRBV10-2 and J usage is TRBJ2-5; weak D call: TRBD1 (5 bases). From germline, CDR1 is WSHSY and CDR2 SAAADI. This CDR3 is 14 amino acids long. V was pared by 3 bases and J by 4 bases, with 12 bases between. In nucleotides, the CDR3 is TGCGCCAGCAGTGACAGGGAAGTGGGAGAGACCCAGTACTTC. Protein sequence: CASSDREVGETQYF.

V usage is TRBV19 and J usage is TRBJ1-2, with D perhaps matching TRBD1 (5 bases). V gave up 5 bases and J gave up 4 bases, with 17 bases separating them. This CDR3 comprises 15 residues. The V gene's germline CDR1 is LNHDA and CDR2 SQIVND (reference sequence). CDR3 DNA: TGTGCCAGTAGTCCCGGGACTGTTGACGGCTATGGCTACACCTTC. It translates to CASSPGTVDGYGYTF.

The V gene is TRBV18, the J gene TRBJ2-4; possibly TRBD1 for D (5 bases). V shed 0 bases and J shed 8 bases, with 14 bases lying between them. Germline loops: CDR1 KGHSH, CDR2 LQKENI. The CDR3 is 15 amino acids. CDR3 bases: TGTGCCAGCTCACCACCGGTGTCCCAGGGTGACATTCAGTACTTC. Encoded protein: CASSPPVSQGDIQYF.

This clone came up once. This chain links TRBV7-3 with TRBJ2-1, with 9 bases identical to TRBD2. The CDR3 runs 17 residues. The J segment lost 4 bases and the V segment lost 0 bases, leaving 7 bases of the junction unmatched. Germline values: CDR1 SGHTA, CDR2 FQGTGA. The CDR3 here is CASSLTAGGDAYNEQFF. In DNA form, the CDR3 reads TGTGCCAGCAGCTTAACAGCGGGAGGAGACGCTTACAATGAGCAGTTCTTC.

V gene TRBV11-2 combines with J gene TRBJ1-1; D is perhaps TRBD1 (6 bases). CDR3 length equals 17 residues. Trimming removed 0 bases from V and 2 bases from J, with 16 bases in between. The germline V gene has CDR1 SGHAT and CDR2 FQNNGV. The CDR3 DNA reads TGTGCCAGCAGCTTAGAGGTTTTGGGGACACCTAACACTGAAGCTTTCTTT. It encodes CASSLEVLGTPNTEAFF.

The J gene is TRBJ2-1, the V gene TRBV5-1; possibly TRBD1 for D (5 bases). The CDR3 has 14 residues. Germline V gene data show CDR1 as SGHRS and CDR2 as YFSETQ. V was cut by 5 bases and J by 5 bases, with 14 bases left in between. In DNA, the CDR3 is TGCGCCAGCAGGCTGCTTCAGGGCCACAATGAGCAGTTCTTC. It yields the protein CASRLLQGHNEQFF.

The CDR3 sequence: CASSSRQGPNGYEQYF. DNA for the CDR3: TGTGCCAGCAGCTCCCGACAGGGCCCGAACGGCTACGAGCAGTACTTC. The V gene is TRBV7-3, the J gene TRBJ2-7; 7 nucleotides line up with TRBD1. The junction had 12 bases not matched to a gene; V was cut back by 4 bases and J by 3 bases. CDR1 is SGHTA, CDR2 FQGTGA, per germline. There are 16 residues in the CDR3.

This chain connects TRBV29-1 to TRBJ2-7; 7 bases are a match to TRBD2. The CDR3 totals 13 residues. The ends lost 8 bases at V and 1 base at J; junction bases unmatched: 8. Germline V gives CDR1 SQVTM, CDR2 ANQGSEA. Here the CDR3 DNA reads TGCAGCTTCTTCCGGCGGGGGTCCTACGAGCAGTACTTC. This translates into CSFFRRGSYEQYF.

The chain has TRBV6-1 and TRBJ2-5; TRBD2 might be the D (5 bases). The V end was cut by 3 bases, the J end by 5 bases, with 16 bases between. Germline CDR1 MNHNS, CDR2 SASEGT. The CDR3 is 15 amino acids. CDR3: CASSELNSEGETQYF. The DNA for the CDR3 is TGTGCCAGCAGTGAGTTGAACAGCGAGGGCGAGACCCAGTACTTC.

The chain uses TRBV7-3 and TRBJ2-2; a possible D gene is TRBD1 (6 bases). Germline-derived CDR1 and CDR2 are SGHTA and FQGTGA. The CDR3 covers 14 residues. The germline V and J ends were trimmed by 2 bases and 7 bases, with 11 bases remaining between them. The CDR3 region is CASSLGRGDGELFF. Written as DNA, the CDR3 is TGTGCCAGCAGCTTAGGCAGGGGAGACGGGGAGCTGTTTTTT.

V and J are TRBV30 and TRBJ2-7, with D perhaps TRBD1 (5 bases). V lost 1 base and J lost 6, with 16 bases in between. Germline CDR1 and CDR2: GTSNPN and SVGIG (reference sequence). This CDR3 comprises 14 residues. CDR3 in amino acids: CAWSDTGLSSEQYF. Written as DNA, the CDR3 is TGTGCCTGGAGTGATACAGGTTTAAGTAGCGAGCAGTACTTC.

The V gene is TRBV5-1, the J gene TRBJ1-1, with 7 bases lining up with TRBD1. Germline loops: CDR1 SGHRS, CDR2 YFSETQ. Trimming at V came to 4 bases and at J to 1 base, leaving 7 bases not matched to a gene. CDR3 length: 15 residues. This CDR3 reads CASSLGTVRNTEAFF. The CDR3 DNA sequence: TGCGCCAGCAGCCTAGGGACAGTGAGGAACACTGAAGCTTTCTTT.

The count of this clone is one. The gene calls are TRBV5-1 and TRBJ1-1; TRBD1 is a possible D gene (5 bases). CDR1 and CDR2 (germline): SGHRS, YFSETQ. The germline V and J ends were trimmed by 5 bases and 2 bases, with 13 bases remaining between them. This CDR3 is built from 14 residues. The CDR3 sequence is CASSRQTANTEAFF. The DNA for the CDR3 is TGCGCCAGCAGTCGACAGACCGCTAACACTGAAGCTTTCTTT.

The CDR3 DNA is TGTGCCAGCAGAAGGACAGGTGGGCACCAGCCCCAGCATTTT. The encoded protein is CASRRTGGHQPQHF. The chain has TRBV6-5 and TRBJ1-5, with 7 bases lining up with TRBD1. The CDR3 contains 14 residues. Unmatched junction bases numbered 9, after V lost 6 bases and J lost 7 bases. Germline V gene data show CDR1 as MNHEY and CDR2 as SVGAGI.